This T cell receptor beta chain was profiled in a study of T cells in women clearing cervical HPV infection. Across the whole study: Only a few women had HLA typing results available.

As for this clone: The read ends 3 residues shy of where the CDR3 ends; the end is completed using the germline J gene.

Only in-frame clones appear in the TCRdb table, and some are missing; sequencing was by immunoSEQ multiplex PCR. The sample data list about 26,000 clones. The CDR3 is 14 amino acids. Germline trimming cut 6 bases from V and 3 bases from J; bases unmatched to any gene: 3. Per the germline V gene, CDR1 is LNHDA and CDR2 is SQIVND (reference sequence). The specimen was blood buffy coat. The TCR was taken from a woman aged 18 to 75 with a cervical HPV16 infection that either progressed to CIN3+ or cleared (not recorded which). The genes are TRBV19 and TRBJ2-2; 8 bases line up with TRBD1. The sequenced CDR3 bases are TGTGCCAGTAGGTTGGACAGGGACACCGGGGAG. It specifies CASRLDRDTGE. The entire CDR3 sequence reads CASRLDRDTGELFF.